The 17 T cell receptor beta chains presented below share a single source sample, sequenced in a study of radiation and T cells in renal cell carcinoma. Time point indicated: baseline pretreatment blood. Treatment denoted: 15 Gy SBRT to primary tumor, nephrectomy 4 weeks later. The table came from immunoSEQ multiplex PCR; TCRdb's copy has only in-frame clones and leaves some out. The sample includes roughly 130,000 clones, 70% to 90% seen only once; the top ten take approximately 12%. Sequenced material: blood, taken from a patient whose treatment included radiotherapy and nephrectomy. These receptors were taken from a woman between 45 and 60 years old with renal cell carcinoma.

This CDR3 reads CATGEGDQPQHF. The CDR3 coding sequence is TGTGCCACCGGGGAGGGGGATCAGCCCCAGCATTTT. This chain uses TRBV19 with TRBJ1-5, with D maybe TRBD1 (6 bases). V lost 10 bases and J lost 5, with 12 bases in between. The germline V gene encodes CDR1 LNHDA and CDR2 SQIVND (reference sequence). CDR3 length: 12 residues.

The genes are TRBV7-9 and TRBJ1-5; D may be TRBD1 (6 bases). The germline gives CDR1 SEHNR, CDR2 FQNEAQ (reference sequence). The germline V and J ends were trimmed by 2 bases and 6 bases, with 11 bases remaining between them. The CDR3 sequence is 14 residues long. For the CDR3, the DNA is TGTGCCAGCAGCTTAATGGGGGCGGGTCAGCCCCAGCATTTT. Translating it yields CASSLMGAGQPQHF.

The V and J genes are TRBV4-2 and TRBJ2-7; 7 bases line up with TRBD1. Trimming at V came to 0 bases and at J to 4 bases, leaving 3 bases not matched to a gene. CDR1 LGHNA and CDR2 YNFKEQ come from the germline V gene. The CDR3 loop spans 14 amino acids. The chain's CDR3 is CASSQDRGQYEQYF. The CDR3 bases are TGTGCCAGCAGCCAAGATAGGGGACAGTACGAGCAGTACTTC.

Note on this clone: The sample has other DNA sequences that encode this CDR3 too. J is TRBJ2-5 and V is TRBV7-2, with a tentative D call TRBD1 (6 bases). The germline gives CDR1 SGHTA, CDR2 FQGNSA. Trimming stripped 0 bases from V and 4 bases from J, with 9 bases between. The CDR3 totals 14 residues. In nucleotides, the CDR3 is TGTGCCAGCAGCTTAGCGGGGGCCGGAGAGACCCAGTACTTC. As protein: CASSLAGAGETQYF.

The rearrangement uses TRBV27 and TRBJ1-4, with D perhaps matching TRBD1 (5 bases). The CDR3 runs 14 residues. Germline V gives CDR1 MNHEY, CDR2 SMNVEV (reference sequence). The V gene lost 5 bases and the J gene lost 3 bases, with 10 bases spanning the gap. CDR3: CASSRGLANEKLFF. The CDR3 nucleotides are TGTGCCAGCAGTAGGGGTTTAGCTAATGAAAAACTGTTTTTT.

V gene TRBV5-1 combines with J gene TRBJ1-1; D remains ambiguous. There are 18 residues in the CDR3. The V gene lost 1 base and the J gene lost 0 bases, with 19 bases spanning the gap. CDR1 is SGHRS, CDR2 YFSETQ, per germline. The CDR3 loop reads CASSLNPGRTRMNTEAFF. As DNA, the CDR3 is TGCGCCAGCAGCTTGAATCCAGGACGGACGAGGATGAACACTGAAGCTTTCTTT.

This rearrangement joins TRBV15 to TRBJ2-1; 15 nucleotides line up with TRBD2. V trimming: 7 bases; J trimming: 1 base; junction bases outside the gene matches: 11. CDR3 length equals 19 residues. CDR1 is LNHNV, CDR2 YYDKDF, per germline (reference sequence). DNA for the CDR3: TGTGCCACCAACTTCGGACTAGCGGGGGGGCCAGGGTCCTACAATGAGCAGTTCTTC. This translates into CATNFGLAGGPGSYNEQFF.

This sequence joins TRBV19 and TRBJ2-1, with 8 bases identical to TRBD1. V lost 3 bases and J lost 7; bases outside the gene matches: 8. The CDR3 is made up of 15 amino acids. Per the germline V gene, CDR1 is LNHDA and CDR2 is SQIVND (reference sequence). The CDR3 DNA is TGTGCCAGTAGTATGAGCAGGGGGCAGCGGAATGAGCAGTTCTTC. Its protein product is CASSMSRGQRNEQFF.

The CDR3 nucleotides read TGTGCCAGCAGTGAATGGGACTATGGCTACACCTTC. Amino acids: CASSEWDYGYTF. The V gene is TRBV2, the J gene TRBJ1-2; unclear D gene. V was trimmed by 2 bases and J by 3 bases, leaving 4 bases between them. The germline V gene has CDR1 SNHLY and CDR2 FYNNEI. The CDR3 covers 12 residues.

The chain carries TRBV14 and TRBJ2-3, with TRBD2 identical over 10 bases. V dropped 5 bases and J dropped 4; count of bases not matched to a gene: 6. The CDR3 has 15 amino acids. The germline CDR1 and CDR2 sequences are SGHDN and FVKESK. Here the CDR3 reads CASSTLAGLPDTQYF. In nucleotides, the CDR3 is TGTGCCAGCAGCACACTAGCGGGGTTACCAGATACGCAGTATTTT.

The gene calls are TRBV7-9 and TRBJ2-1, with a tentative D call TRBD2 (5 bases). Germline V CDR1 and CDR2: SEHNR, FQNEAQ (reference sequence). CDR3 length: 15 residues. V dropped 6 bases and J dropped 5 bases, with 17 bases sitting between them. CDR3 sequence: CASSATLGINNEQFF. For the CDR3, the DNA is TGTGCCAGCAGTGCGACCCTCGGGATTAACAATGAGCAGTTCTTC.

The chain uses TRBV5-1 and TRBJ1-2; D might be TRBD1 (6 bases). This CDR3 comprises 13 residues. Germline CDR1 is SGHRS and CDR2 is YFSETQ. The V end lost 1 base, the J end lost 4 bases, and 8 bases lay between the germline ends. CDR3: CASSLTGTYGYTF. CDR3 coding DNA: TGCGCCAGCAGCTTGACAGGGACCTATGGCTACACCTTC. Drawing the rest from reference TRBV5-1 and TRBJ1-2, the complete variable domain is KAGVTQTPRYLIKTRGQQVTLSCSPISGHRSVSWYQQTPGQGLQFLFEYFSETQRNKGNFPGRFSGRQFSNSRSEMNVSTLELGDSALYLCASSLTGTYGYTFGSGTRLTVV.

V gene TRBV4-2 combines with J gene TRBJ1-3, with D unclear. Trimming cost V 4 bases and J 0 bases, with 13 bases left between them. Germline V CDR1 and CDR2: LGHNA, YNFKEQ. The CDR3 extends over 16 amino acids. The CDR3 DNA is TGTGCCAGCAGCCCCCTTAGGGCAGGCTCTGGAAACACCATATATTTT. Translating it yields CASSPLRAGSGNTIYF.

This clone was recorded at least ten times. The J gene is TRBJ2-5, the V gene TRBV13; possibly TRBD1 for D (7 bases). The CDR3 extends over 13 amino acids. Trimming removed 3 bases from V and 3 bases from J, with 8 bases in between. Germline V gene sequence: CDR1 PRHDT, CDR2 FYEKMQ (reference sequence). CDR3 sequence reads: CASSFRGEETQYF. The CDR3 DNA reads as TGTGCCAGCAGCTTCAGGGGGGAAGAGACCCAGTACTTC. The complete variable domain, with remaining parts taken from reference TRBV13 and TRBJ2-5, reads AAGVIQSPRHLIKEKRETATLKCYPIPRHDTVYWYQQGPGQDPQFLISFYEKMQSDKGSIPDRFSAQQFSDYHSELNMSSLELGDSALYFCASSFRGEETQYFGPGTRLLVL.

This clone was found many times. The chain combines TRBV2 with TRBJ1-1; D is unclear. V lost 6 bases to trimming and J lost 4 bases, with 12 bases between them. There are 13 residues in the CDR3. Germline CDR1 is SNHLY and CDR2 is FYNNEI. The CDR3 bases are TGTGCCAGCAGGGGAGAGATGGGCACTGAAGCTTTCTTT. It is translated as CASRGEMGTEAFF.

This clone was seen once. The chain combines TRBV11-2 with TRBJ2-7; 12 bases agree with TRBD2. V lost 5 bases and J lost 12; bases outside the gene matches: 5. The CDR3 consists of 12 residues. The germline gives CDR1 SGHAT, CDR2 FQNNGV. This CDR3 reads CASSPTSGGRYF. The CDR3 bases are TGTGCCAGCAGCCCGACTAGCGGGGGAAGGTACTTC.

This clone was seen a single time. The J gene is TRBJ1-1, the V gene TRBV5-1; TRBD1 might be the D (5 bases). Germline V gives CDR1 SGHRS, CDR2 YFSETQ. The CDR3 loop spans 15 amino acids. The germline V and J ends were trimmed by 0 bases and 2 bases, with 11 bases remaining between them. The CDR3 spells CASSLGAGYNTEAFF. CDR3 sequence (DNA): TGCGCCAGCAGCTTGGGGGCAGGGTACAACACTGAAGCTTTCTTT. The whole variable domain, remainder taken from reference TRBV5-1 and TRBJ1-1, is KAGVTQTPRYLIKTRGQQVTLSCSPISGHRSVSWYQQTPGQGLQFLFEYFSETQRNKGNFPGRFSGRQFSNSRSEMNVSTLELGDSALYLCASSLGAGYNTEAFFGQGTRLTVV.